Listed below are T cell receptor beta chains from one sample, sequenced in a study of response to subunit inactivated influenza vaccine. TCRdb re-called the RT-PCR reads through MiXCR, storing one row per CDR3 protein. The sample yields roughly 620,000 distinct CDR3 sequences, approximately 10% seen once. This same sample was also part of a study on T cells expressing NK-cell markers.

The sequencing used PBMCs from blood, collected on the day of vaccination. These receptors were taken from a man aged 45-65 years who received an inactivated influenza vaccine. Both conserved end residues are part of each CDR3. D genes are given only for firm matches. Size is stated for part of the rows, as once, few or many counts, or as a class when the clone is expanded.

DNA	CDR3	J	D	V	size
TGTGCCAGCAGTGAAGCGTACCGGGCCCTGAACACCGGGGAGCTGTTTTTT	CASSEAYRALNTGELFF	TRBJ2-2	.	TRBV2	.
TGCGCCAGCAGCACCCAAGGGACTTATCAAGACGGCTACACCTTC	CASSTQGTYQDGYTF	TRBJ1-2	.	TRBV5-1	few
TGTGCCAGCAGCTTAATTTGGACTGCGAATCAGCCCCAGCATTTT	CASSLIWTANQPQHF	TRBJ1-5	.	TRBV7-2	.
TGCGCCAGCAGCCAAGGAGGTGCCGGGGGCGCCTACGAGCAGTACTTC	CASSQGGAGGAYEQYF	TRBJ2-7	.	TRBV4-3	.
TGTGCCAGCAGCCATCCTACCCCGACCAATGAGCAGTTCTTC	CASSHPTPTNEQFF	TRBJ2-1	.	TRBV4-2	many
TGTGCCAGCAGCACTAGCGGTTTCGACACAGATACGCAGTATTTT	CASSTSGFDTDTQYF	TRBJ2-3	TRBD2	TRBV11-2	.
TGTGCCAGCAGCCTGGGTACCCTCACCGGGGAGCTGTTTTTT	CASSLGTLTGELFF	TRBJ2-2	.	TRBV3-1	.
TGTGCCAGCAGGCCAAGCGGGAGGGCCGGGAATGAGCAGTTCTTC	CASRPSGRAGNEQFF	TRBJ2-1	TRBD2	TRBV6-2/TRBV6-3	.
TGTGCCAGCAGCCAAGAGGGGCAGAAGTACGAGCAGTACTTC	CASSQEGQKYEQYF	TRBJ2-7	.	TRBV3-1	.
TGTGCCAGCTCACCTACCCACAGGGGGAGCTCCTACGAGCAGTACTTC	CASSPTHRGSSYEQYF	TRBJ2-7	TRBD1	TRBV18	.
TGTGCCAGTCGCGGGACAGTCACAACTAATGAAAAACTGTTTTTT	CASRGTVTTNEKLFF	TRBJ1-4	TRBD1	TRBV27	few
TGTGCCAGCAGTTTGATGTCTGGCGGGGAGCTGTTTTTT	CASSLMSGGELFF	TRBJ2-2	.	TRBV12-3/TRBV12-4	few
TGCAGTGCTAGCAGGGGGCAGTACACTGAAGCTTTCTTT	CSASRGQYTEAFF	TRBJ1-1	TRBD1	TRBV20-1	.
TGTGCCAGCTCACAAAGCGGAGTCTCCTACAATGAGCAGTTCTTC	CASSQSGVSYNEQFF	TRBJ2-1	.	TRBV18	.
TGTGCCAGCAGTAACGGGGGGAAAAGGGAAGCTTTCTTT	CASSNGGKREAFF	TRBJ1-1	.	TRBV6-2/TRBV6-3	.
TGTGCCAGCAGTCCCAGCCACGTCCGGGAGACCCAGTACTTC	CASSPSHVRETQYF	TRBJ2-5	.	TRBV28	.
TGTGCCAGCAGCTTGGTCGAAAACACAGATACGCAGTATTTT	CASSLVENTDTQYF	TRBJ2-3	.	TRBV5-6	.
TGTGCCAGCAGCGACCCGGGACAGGGGAACTATGGCTACACCTTC	CASSDPGQGNYGYTF	TRBJ1-2	TRBD1	TRBV3-1	.
TGTGCCAGCACCCCTTCTGAAAACACCATATATTTT	CASTPSENTIYF	TRBJ1-3	.	TRBV12-3/TRBV12-4	few
TGCAGTGCTACCACCCCCGACGGACAGTTAAACAATGAGCAGTTCTTC	CSATTPDGQLNNEQFF	TRBJ2-1	.	TRBV20-1	many
TGCAGCGTATCAGTGAACACTGAAGCTTTCTTT	CSVSVNTEAFF	TRBJ1-1	.	TRBV29-1	.
TGTGCCAGCACCAGGACAGGGCCTGGAAACACCATATATTTT	CASTRTGPGNTIYF	TRBJ1-3	TRBD1	TRBV12-3/TRBV12-4	few
TGTGCCAGCAGTTTAACGGGGCAGGGGGCGAGGACTGAAGCTTTCTTT	CASSLTGQGARTEAFF	TRBJ1-1	TRBD1	TRBV12-3/TRBV12-4	few
TGTGCCAGCAGATGGGGACCAGGGAATGAGCAGTTCTTC	CASRWGPGNEQFF	TRBJ2-1	.	TRBV5-8	few
TGCGCCAGCAGTGAGTCGTCGCTAGCGGGAGGACCAGATACGCAGTATTTT	CASSESSLAGGPDTQYF	TRBJ2-3	TRBD2	TRBV10-2	.